In its sample, the clone carrying this TCR beta chain was seen many times. Its antigen is still unknown. Uncontrolled infections, pregnancy, lactation or other autoimmune diseases led to patient exclusion. It was on clinical symptoms, serum thyroxine, TRAb, thyroid ultrasound and orbital computed tomography that diagnosis relied. Transcripts of RNA were the source for amplifying TCR beta CDR3 regions. First-round RT-PCR with HTBI primers preceded a second-round multiplex PCR. TCRdb used MiXCR to reprocess the multiplex PCR reads, holding one entry per CDR3 protein. There are around 1.1 million distinct CDR3 sequences in the sample; about 40% occur only once, and around 10% lies in the top ten. These data originate in a study of Graves' ophthalmopathy and Graves' hyperthyroidism. Germline V CDR1 and CDR2: LGHNA, YSLEER. CDR3 length: 14 amino acids. Trimming took 4 bases from V and 6 from J, leaving 13 bases between them.

Study findings and constraints: Blood repertoires reportedly contained most expanded thyroid clonotypes above 0.001 frequency. Ophthalmopathy could be told apart from stable hyperthyroidism by a 13-signature model (about 90% sensitivity, about 81% specificity).

This receptor was obtained from an adult man with Graves' hyperthyroidism. This chain joins TRBV4-3 and TRBJ1-5; D may be TRBD1 (6 bases). The sequencing input was peripheral blood or thyroid tissue (not recorded which). This CDR3 reads CASSPRVGGQPQHF. For the CDR3, the DNA is TGCGCCAGCAGCCCGCGAGTAGGGGGTCAGCCCCAGCATTTT.